This T cell receptor beta chain was retrieved from a study of T-cell reconstitution after alpha-beta-depleted transplantation in children. This clonotype was observed many times. The library targeted TCRbeta and was prepared with unique molecular identifiers. One entry per CDR3 protein results from TCRdb running MiXCR on the PCR reads. This sample has some 220,000 distinct CDR3 sequences, with roughly a tenth found just once. Trimming removed 5 bases at V and 5 bases at J, with 14 bases between. Germline V lookup: CDR1 KGHSH, CDR2 LQKENI. CDR3 length: 14 residues. The TCR was taken from a child less than two years old with acute myeloid leukemia, due to receive a stem cell transplant. The chain couples TRBV18 to TRBJ2-3; D possibly corresponds to TRBD1 (8 bases). The sequencing used PBMCs, collected before TCRalphabeta/CD19-depleted stem cell transplant. The chain's CDR3 is CASSSTGEGDTQYF. The CDR3 DNA follows: TGTGCCAGCTCATCGACAGGGGAGGGAGATACGCAGTATTTT. Complete variable domain (other parts from reference TRBV18 and TRBJ2-3): NAGVMQNPRHLVRRRGQEARLRCSPMKGHSHVYWYRQLPEEGLKFMVYLQKENIIDESGMPKERFSAEFPKEGPSILRIQQVVRGDSAAYFCASSSTGEGDTQYFGPGTRLTVL.